This T cell receptor (beta chain) was identified in a study of blood T cells in healthy people across ages. The authors ran a second PCR of about 6 to 11 cycles using a sample-barcoded 5' primer and a J-beta primer mix. Each of the cDNA molecules was tagged by a template-switch adaptor with 12 random nucleotides. Every sample gave at least 2.5 million paired-end reads containing CDR3. TCRdb fed the 5' RACE reads into MiXCR, producing one record per CDR3 protein. Of hundreds of thousands of distinct CDR3 sequences listed, around 45% are singletons. This clonotype was seen only a few times. Its specificity is unknown. Findings and caveats of the study: The study found more naive CD4+ cells and higher diversity in long-lived than aged donors.

What was sequenced was blood. The source is a woman in her fifties or sixties in good health.

The CDR3 region is CASSQETNRDEQYF. DNA for the CDR3: TGCGCCAGCAGCCAAGAGACAAACCGGGACGAGCAGTACTTC. The chain joins TRBV4-3 to TRBJ2-7, with D hard to call. Germline-derived CDR1 and CDR2 are LGHNA and YSLEER. The CDR3 runs to 14 residues. The V gene lost 0 bases and the J gene lost 5 bases, with 11 bases spanning the gap.